Listed below are T cell receptor beta chains from one sample, sequenced in a study of Ad26.COV2.S vaccination and SARS-CoV-2 variants. The assay was immunoSEQ multiplex PCR, and TCRdb's table has in-frame clones only and misses some. The table lists hundreds of thousands of clones, roughly 90% of them singletons. Material: peripheral blood, obtained in a trial of Ad26.COV2.S vaccine versus placebo. Source of these receptors: a person between 18 and 65 years old who received the Ad26.COV2.S COVID-19 vaccine or a placebo. Each CDR3 is given with its conserved first and last residue. Fields, in order: J gene, D gene, clone size, V gene, CDR3 DNA, CDR3 protein. The D gene is left open where the match is weak. Clone sizes are given selectively: once, few, many, or a class where the clone is expanded.

TRBJ2-4 TRBD2 . TRBV5-1 TGCGCCAGCAGCTCCTTTAGCGGGAGGGCCAAAAACATTCAGTACTTC CASSSFSGRAKNIQYF
TRBJ1-4 . once TRBV19 TGTGCCAGCCAACGAGGGGCTCTACGTGAAAAACTGTTTTTT CASQRGALREKLFF
TRBJ1-1 TRBD1 . TRBV7-2 TGTGCCAGCAGCCCCAAGGGACAGGTGAACACTGAAGCTTTCTTT CASSPKGQVNTEAFF
TRBJ1-1 TRBD1 . TRBV3-1/TRBV3-2 TGTGCCAGCAGCCAAGCGGGACAGGGGAACACTGAAGCTTTCTTT CASSQAGQGNTEAFF
TRBJ2-2 . . TRBV9 TGTGCCTCCCAGACTGGCACCGGGGAGCTGTTTTTT CASQTGTGELFF
TRBJ1-4 TRBD1 . TRBV30 TGTGCCTGGAGTGTACAACAGGGGGCGGGTGAAAAACTGTTTTTT CAWSVQQGAGEKLFF
TRBJ2-7 . . TRBV7-2 TGTGCCAGCAGCCCCATGGGCGCCTCCTACGAGCAGTACTTC CASSPMGASYEQYF
TRBJ2-6 . . TRBV18 TGTGCCAGCTCACCTCGGCAGGGGCTCTCTGGGGCCAACGTCCTGACTTTC CASSPRQGLSGANVLTF
TRBJ2-3 . . TRBV19 TGTGCCAGTAGTATTGGGTCCCTGCGCACAGATACGCAGTATTTT CASSIGSLRTDTQYF
TRBJ2-3 . . TRBV6-2/TRBV6-3 TGTGCCAGCAGTTACGGGCCCGACGGCGTTACGCAGTATTTT CASSYGPDGVTQYF
TRBJ1-1 . few TRBV27 TGTGCCAGCAGTTTTGGGGAAGGGAACACTGAAGCTTTCTTT CASSFGEGNTEAFF
TRBJ2-7 . . TRBV5-4 TGTGCCAGCAGCCGAGTTGGCTACGAGCAGTACTTC CASSRVGYEQYF
TRBJ2-7 TRBD1 . TRBV4-3 TGCGCCAGCAGCCAAGATCTTCAGACAGGGAACGAGCAGTACTTC CASSQDLQTGNEQYF
TRBJ2-1 . . TRBV28 TGTGCCAGCCCTAGCACCGGAGGGGATAGGAGCTCCTACAATGAGCAGTTCTTC CASPSTGGDRSSYNEQFF
TRBJ2-6 . . TRBV28 TGTGCCAGCAGATTGGGGACGGTCTCTGGGGCCAACGTCCTGACTTTC CASRLGTVSGANVLTF
TRBJ2-2 TRBD2 . TRBV10-3 TGTGCCATTGGGCTAGCGGGAGGGCTGAGTGGCACCGGGGAGCTGTTTTTT CAIGLAGGLSGTGELFF
TRBJ1-1 . . TRBV28 TGTGCCAGCAGTTTTTTTCAGGGGAACACTGAAGCTTTCTTT CASSFFQGNTEAFF
TRBJ2-1 TRBD1 . TRBV29-1 TGCAGCGTCTCCAGGGGGACATCCTACAATGAGCAGTTCTTC CSVSRGTSYNEQFF
TRBJ1-3 . . TRBV3-1/TRBV3-2 TGTGCCAGCAGCCAACCTTCTGGAAACACCATATATTTT CASSQPSGNTIYF
TRBJ1-5 . . TRBV30 TGTGCCTGGAGTGTCCAGGGTGATCAGCCCCAGCATTTT CAWSVQGDQPQHF
TRBJ2-6 . . TRBV28 TGTGCCAGCAGCGTCCCTTCTGGGGCCAACGTCCTGACTTTC CASSVPSGANVLTF
TRBJ1-5 TRBD1 . TRBV28 TGTGCCAGCACCGGGACAGTTCGTCAGCCCCAGCATTTT CASTGTVRQPQHF
TRBJ1-3 . . TRBV19 TGTGCCAGCGGAGGGGAATCTGGAAACACCATATATTTT CASGGESGNTIYF
TRBJ1-6 . . TRBV28 TGTGCCAGCAGTTTAGGGGAGGGCACCCTCCACTTT CASSLGEGTLHF
TRBJ1-2 . . TRBV5-5 TGTGCCAGCAGCTTGTTGCAGGCCCTCTATGGCTACACCTTC CASSLLQALYGYTF
TRBJ2-3 . . TRBV20-1 TGCAGTTGCCTGGGCCCAGATACGCAGTATTTT CSCLGPDTQYF
TRBJ2-1 . . TRBV4-1 TGCGCCAGCAGCCACCGGGTCGCAGCGTTTGATTTATCCTACAATGAGCAGTTCTTC CASSHRVAAFDLSYNEQFF
TRBJ2-7 . . TRBV7-9 TGTGCCAGCAGCGCGGGACAGATCCCCCCCTACGAGCAGTACTTC CASSAGQIPPYEQYF
TRBJ1-1 . . TRBV6-1 TGTGCCAGCAGGGAAACGGACGGCTTGGCTTTCACTGAAGCTTTCTTT CASRETDGLAFTEAFF
TRBJ2-7 . . TRBV6-4 TGTGCCAGCAGTGATGAGTACATCCCTAGCGTGGTTTACGAGCAGTACTTC CASSDEYIPSVVYEQYF
TRBJ1-3 . . TRBV18 TGTGCCAGCTCACCTCAGTCAGACTCTGGAAACACCATATATTTT CASSPQSDSGNTIYF
TRBJ1-5 . . TRBV6-6 TGTGCCAGCAGCATAGGGGGGGGTCAGCCCCAGCATTTT CASSIGGGQPQHF
TRBJ2-5 TRBD2 . TRBV4-1 TGCGCCAGCAGCCAAGATGCCCTAGCGGGAGTTACGATAGAGACCCAGTACTTC CASSQDALAGVTIETQYF
TRBJ1-1 . once TRBV5-1 TGCGCCAGCAGCCCAGGCCAGGGCAACACTGAAGCTTTCTTT CASSPGQGNTEAFF
TRBJ2-3 . . TRBV30 TGTGCCTGGACTTCCCGGGACCCTAGCACAGATACGCAGTATTTT CAWTSRDPSTDTQYF
TRBJ1-4 TRBD1 . TRBV7-2 TGTGCCAGCAGCCCGGGACAGGGATCTAATGAAAAACTGTTTTTT CASSPGQGSNEKLFF